These 17 T cell receptor beta chains share one sample of origin, sequenced in a study of blood T cell repertoires in COVID-19. TCRdb's copy holds only in-frame clones and misses some; the assay was immunoSEQ multiplex PCR. The table lists more than 95,000 clones, around three quarters of them singletons. Sequencing input: peripheral blood. Receptor source: a woman aged 65 to 85 with acute or convalescent COVID-19.

This sequence joins TRBV10-3 and TRBJ2-3; 14 nucleotides agree with TRBD2. The CDR3 extends over 15 amino acids. CDR1 ENHRY and CDR2 SYGVKD come from the germline V gene. Trimming at V came to 10 bases and at J to 1 base, leaving 4 bases not matched to a gene. CDR3 sequence reads: CATRLAGGGTDTQYF. The CDR3 DNA sequence: TGTGCCACCAGACTAGCGGGAGGGGGCACAGATACGCAGTATTTT.

The chain couples TRBV4-3 to TRBJ2-3, with TRBD2 matching over 10 bases. CDR1 is LGHNA and CDR2 is YSLEER in the germline V gene. The J segment lost 7 bases and the V segment lost 3 bases, leaving 7 bases of the junction unmatched. The CDR3 sequence is 15 residues long. Here the CDR3 reads CASSQEAGGYNTQYF. CDR3 bases: TGCGCCAGCAGCCAGGAAGCGGGGGGGTACAATACGCAGTATTTT.

The rearrangement links TRBV6-4 to TRBJ2-3; weak D call: TRBD2 (5 bases). V lost 0 bases and J 1 base, leaving 14 bases between the germline ends. Germline values: CDR1 MRHNA, CDR2 SNTAGT. This CDR3 region has 17 residues. The CDR3 nucleotides read TGTGCCAGCAGTGACTCGAACGGTGGTAGCGGCACAGATACGCAGTATTTT. Protein product: CASSDSNGGSGTDTQYF.

The chain combines TRBV2 with TRBJ2-7, with D uncertain. V shed 4 bases and J shed 4 bases, with 11 bases lying between them. Germline CDR1 and CDR2: SNHLY and FYNNEI. This CDR3 comprises 13 residues. Here the CDR3 DNA reads TGTGCCAGCAGTGGGGCGCAGCTTTACGAGCAGTACTTC. It yields the protein CASSGAQLYEQYF.

The V gene is TRBV6-5, the J gene TRBJ1-1; weak D call: TRBD1 (6 bases). CDR1 MNHEY and CDR2 SVGAGI come from the germline V gene. The CDR3 is 14 amino acids. V was trimmed by 9 bases and J by 0 bases, leaving 14 bases between them. The CDR3 loop is CASLTGLMNTEAFF. CDR3 DNA: TGTGCCAGTCTGACAGGCCTAATGAACACTGAAGCTTTCTTT.

The gene calls are TRBV12-3 or TRBV12-4 and TRBJ2-5; 9 nucleotides agree with TRBD1. Germline trimming cut 6 bases from V and 7 bases from J; bases unmatched to any gene: 3. The CDR3 spans 12 residues. CDR3 protein: CASSRDRVTQYF. CDR3 nucleotide sequence: TGTGCCAGCAGCCGGGACAGGGTGACCCAGTACTTC.

This rearrangement joins TRBV4-2 to TRBJ2-3, with 7 bases identical to TRBD1. Germline V lookup: CDR1 LGHNA, CDR2 YNFKEQ. This CDR3 spans 16 amino acids. With V trimmed by 3 bases and J by 4 bases, 10 bases remained unmatched. The CDR3 spells CASSQRARGLPDTQYF. In nucleotides, the CDR3 is TGTGCCAGCAGCCAGCGGGCCAGGGGGTTGCCAGATACGCAGTATTTT.

This clone was observed once. V and J are TRBV27 and TRBJ1-2, with D perhaps TRBD1 (5 bases). Germline CDR1 MNHEY, CDR2 SMNVEV (reference sequence). The CDR3 consists of 17 residues. V was cut by 6 bases and J by 2 bases, with 22 bases left in between. CDR3 protein: CASRRQGSNPLNYGYTF. The DNA of the CDR3 is TGTGCCAGCAGACGGCAGGGTAGCAACCCCCTCAACTATGGCTACACCTTC.

This clone was detected a few times. The junction departs from the called germline gene at one end, perhaps through a read error. V usage is TRBV2 and J usage is TRBJ2-1, with TRBD2 matching over 7 bases. This CDR3 contains 13 residues. Per germline, CDR1 SNHLY and CDR2 FYNNEI. In nucleotides, the CDR3 is TGTGCCAGCAGTGGCGGGAGCTACAGTGAGCAGTTCTTC. Protein product: CASSGGSYSEQFF.

This clone has a count of ten or more. The chain recombines TRBV7-9 with TRBJ2-3; possible D gene TRBD2, 7 bases. The CDR3 contains 14 residues. The germline V and J ends were trimmed by 5 bases and 5 bases, with 14 bases remaining between them. Germline V gene data show CDR1 as SEHNR and CDR2 as FQNEAQ (reference sequence). In nucleotides, the CDR3 is TGTGCCAGCAGCCTTGGGGGGGCTGGAGATACGCAGTATTTT. Residues: CASSLGGAGDTQYF.

In this sample, this clone turned up a few times. The chain couples TRBV4-1 to TRBJ2-7; D unresolved. V dropped 4 bases and J dropped 0 bases, with 7 bases sitting between them. The CDR3 is 13 residues long. Germline-derived CDR1 and CDR2 are MGHRA and YSYEKL. The CDR3 protein is CASSLQSSYEQYF. As DNA, the CDR3 is TGCGCCAGCAGCCTACAGAGCTCCTACGAGCAGTACTTC.

The chain links TRBV5-6 to TRBJ2-5; possibly TRBD2 for D (5 bases). The CDR3 is 13 residues long. Between the trimmed V and J ends, which lost 0 bases and 5 bases, there was a span of 8 bases. Germline values: CDR1 SGHDT, CDR2 YYEEEE. The chain's CDR3 is CASSLGWRETQYF. As DNA, the CDR3 is TGTGCCAGCAGCTTGGGGTGGAGGGAGACCCAGTACTTC.

This clone was counted once. The rearrangement links TRBV24-1 to TRBJ1-2, with TRBD1 identical over 7 bases. Germline values: CDR1 KGHDR, CDR2 SFDVKD. V was clipped by 4 bases and J by 3 bases; unmatched bases: 7. The CDR3 is 15 amino acids. CDR3 sequence (DNA): TGTGCCACCAGTGAAGAAGGGGGCCCGGACTATGGCTACACCTTC. It codes for CATSEEGGPDYGYTF.

This clone was observed at least ten times. The chain joins TRBV4-1 to TRBJ2-1, with TRBD2 identical over 11 bases. This CDR3 comprises 16 residues. Germline V CDR1 and CDR2: MGHRA, YSYEKL. Unmatched junction bases numbered 7, after V lost 3 bases and J lost 6 bases. CDR3 region: CASSHSGTSGSNEQFF. Here the CDR3 DNA reads TGCGCCAGCAGCCATTCCGGGACTAGCGGTTCCAATGAGCAGTTCTTC.

This clone was recorded a few times. This chain joins TRBV19 and TRBJ1-6, with 9 bases fitting TRBD1. V lost 7 bases to trimming and J lost 10 bases; unmatched junction nucleotides: 11. Per germline, CDR1 LNHDA and CDR2 SQIVND (reference sequence). CDR3 length: 15 amino acids. The CDR3 protein is CASTSDRGYGSPLHF. The CDR3 coding sequence is TGTGCCAGTACCTCGGACAGGGGTTACGGGTCACCCCTCCACTTT.

This clone was picked up a small number of times. An end of the junction differs from the germline gene, which may be a read error. The chain employs TRBV7-7 and TRBJ1-4, with 10 bases lining up with TRBD1. The germline CDR1 and CDR2 sequences are SSHAT and FNYEAQ (reference sequence). The CDR3 sequence is 15 residues long. The CDR3 protein is CASSLGQGGSEKLFF. The DNA for the CDR3 is TGTGCTAGCAGCCTAGGACAGGGGGGAAGTGAAAAACTGTTTTTT.

This chain uses TRBV28 with TRBJ2-7, with D possibly matching TRBD1 (5 bases). This CDR3 spans 15 amino acids. V shed 8 bases and J shed 9 bases, with 26 bases lying between them. Per germline, CDR1 MDHEN and CDR2 SYDVKM. CDR3 residues: CASWGGRGSSLGQYF. CDR3 in DNA: TGTGCCAGCTGGGGCGGTAGGGGTTCGTCCCTCGGGCAGTACTTC.